Below are 10 T cell receptor beta chains sequenced from a single sample in a study of blood T cell repertoires in COVID-19. Assay: immunoSEQ multiplex PCR; the TCRdb copy retains only in-frame clones and omits some. The sample has roughly 140,000 clones, 88% seen once. The sequenced material came from peripheral blood. The receptors here all came from a man in his forties or fifties with active or convalescent COVID-19.

The rearrangement joins TRBV11-2 to TRBJ1-4, with D uncertain. V gave up 5 bases and J gave up 2 bases, with 6 bases separating them. The CDR3 runs to 13 residues. Germline V lookup: CDR1 SGHAT, CDR2 FQNNGV. The CDR3 nucleotides read TGTGCCAGCAGCCCAGTGACTAATGAAAAACTGTTTTTT. It specifies CASSPVTNEKLFF. The entire variable domain, with the rest obtained from reference TRBV11-2 and TRBJ1-4, is as follows: EAGVAQSPRYKIIEKRQSVAFWCNPISGHATLYWYQQILGQGPKLLIQFQNNGVVDDSQLPKDRFSAERLKGVDSTLKIQPAKLEDSAVYLCASSPVTNEKLFFGSGTQLSVL.

The gene calls are TRBV7-9 and TRBJ1-3; D perhaps matches TRBD1 (6 bases). Germline assignment: CDR1 SEHNR and CDR2 FQNEAQ (reference sequence). CDR3 length: 14 residues. Trimming left V 4 bases short and J 0 bases short, with 7 bases between. The CDR3 region has the DNA TGTGCCAGCAGCTCCAGGGGCTCTGGAAACACCATATATTTT. Protein sequence: CASSSRGSGNTIYF.

The chain combines TRBV28 with TRBJ1-2; maybe TRBD1 (5 bases). The CDR3 length is 13 residues. CDR1 and CDR2 from the germline V gene are MDHEN and SYDVKM. The V gene lost 4 bases and the J gene lost 4 bases, with 10 bases spanning the gap. CDR3: CASSSPGIYGYTF. DNA for the CDR3: TGTGCCAGCAGTTCCCCAGGGATCTATGGCTACACCTTC.

The rearrangement uses TRBV29-1 and TRBJ2-1, with 8 bases identical to TRBD1. Per germline, CDR1 SQVTM and CDR2 ANQGSEA. The length of the CDR3 is 16 residues. V was clipped by 5 bases and J by 6 bases; unmatched bases: 15. CDR3 coding DNA: TGCAGCGTTAGGGGGACAGGAGTCGTGTCCGTCAATGAGCAGTTCTTC. Protein product: CSVRGTGVVSVNEQFF.

This rearrangement joins TRBV7-2 to TRBJ2-3; D perhaps matches TRBD2 (6 bases). CDR1 and CDR2 (germline): SGHTA, FQGNSA. The CDR3 totals 15 residues. V was trimmed by 0 bases and J by 2 bases, leaving 9 bases between them. The CDR3 loop reads CASSLAASDTDTQYF. CDR3 coding DNA: TGTGCCAGCAGCTTAGCGGCTAGCGACACAGATACGCAGTATTTT.

V usage is TRBV7-8 and J usage is TRBJ2-1, with 11 bases matching TRBD2. Trimming cost V 5 bases and J 4 bases; bases outside gene matches: 4. CDR1 and CDR2 from the germline V gene are SGHVS and FQNEAQ. This CDR3 contains 15 residues. The CDR3 here is CASSELAGGYNEQFF. The DNA of the CDR3 is TGTGCCAGCAGCGAGCTAGCGGGAGGTTACAATGAGCAGTTCTTC. Drawing the rest from reference TRBV7-8 and TRBJ2-1, the complete variable domain is GAGVSQSPRYKVAKRGQDVALRCDPISGHVSLFWYQQALGQGPEFLTYFQNEAQLDKSGLPSDRFFAERPEGSVSTLKIQRTQQEDSAVYLCASSELAGGYNEQFFGPGTRLTVL.

The chain couples TRBV2 to TRBJ1-3, with 8 bases matching TRBD1. CDR1 SNHLY and CDR2 FYNNEI come from the germline V gene. This CDR3 region has 14 residues. The V segment lost 6 bases and the J segment 4 bases; nucleotides outside the gene matches: 5. CDR3 nucleotide sequence: TGTGCCAGCAGAGGACAGGGCGCGGGAAACACCATATATTTT. It codes for CASRGQGAGNTIYF.

The chain is built from TRBV6-5 and TRBJ1-1; possible D gene TRBD1, 5 bases. The CDR3 spans 14 residues. V dropped 6 bases and J dropped 1 base, with 12 bases sitting between them. Germline CDR1 and CDR2: MNHEY and SVGAGI. The CDR3, as DNA: TGTGCCAGCAGCCGTGGGGGGGAGAACACTGAAGCTTTCTTT. The encoded protein is CASSRGGENTEAFF.

This clone has a single count. V is TRBV6-1 and J is TRBJ1-5, with D perhaps TRBD1 (6 bases). This CDR3 region has 16 residues. Germline V lookup: CDR1 MNHNS, CDR2 SASEGT. The V and J ends lost 2 bases and 4 bases respectively, with 15 bases between them. DNA for the CDR3: TGTGCCAGCAGTGAAAGTCACAGGGCCACTAATCAGCCCCAGCATTTT. Translating gives CASSESHRATNQPQHF.

V is TRBV27 and J is TRBJ1-2, with 11 bases matching TRBD1. V shed 6 bases and J 4 bases; nucleotides not matched to a gene: 7. This CDR3 is 15 amino acids long. Germline CDR1 and CDR2: MNHEY and SMNVEV (reference sequence). In nucleotides, the CDR3 is TGTGCCAGCAGGCGAGGACAGGGGGCCCGCTATGGCTACACCTTC. This gives the protein CASRRGQGARYGYTF.